The subject of this entry is one T cell receptor (beta chain). Its antigen remains unidentified. Per-nucleotide qualities are absent, and no much larger clonotype sits a single base away. From its cysteine to its valine, the CDR3 spans 13 amino acids. The CDR3 DNA has 39 bases and is translated from base 1. Reading the germline V gene gives CDR1 SQVTM and CDR2 ANQGSEA. V and J lose 5 bases and 1 base, and a span of 12 bases separates them. No immune events, such as infections, were documented for the healthy donors during the collection period. Blood repertoires from healthy donors were used as a training cohort for calibrating time-dependent variance in a beta-binomial model of differential abundance of T-cell clones. The training cohort was composed of roughly 10 healthy donors, 3 female and 7 male. An age range of roughly 25 to 65 years, with an average of about 43 years, was recorded for the donors. Whole blood from each healthy donor was obtained from a commercial supplier and was collected at three time points roughly 13 days apart. Genomic DNA was extracted from unsorted whole blood for immunosequencing.

This entry comes from a study of identifying expanded T cells in peripheral blood (dated by TCRdb to about 2019). Regarding the study in general: Four technical replicates, made by sequencing separate aliquots from the same pool of genomic DNA, were compared pairwise. Here is what the overall study found, with its caveats: The binomial model flagged approximately 1.2 differentially abundant clones between technical replicates, compared with 15 to 17 over about two weeks and 19 over roughly 4 weeks. Across all healthy-donor time intervals, the beta-binomial model significantly lowered both the number of clones called differentially abundant and the false-positive rate. In all healthy donors, the variance in clone template counts between samples taken roughly 14 days apart rose significantly as total template count increased. The authors expected that biological variance in healthy repertoires might rise further over much longer intervals, such as months to years.

TCRbeta CDR3 regions were profiled with the immunoSEQ Assay using bias-controlled multiplex PCR amplification of genomic DNA. Regarding the original processing steps: To quantify the absolute abundance of each unique TCRbeta CDR3 region, the sequences were collapsed and filtered. Differential abundance was assessed using a binomial (Fisher-equivalent) model and a beta-binomial model in which time-dependent variance fitted from healthy donors was added. Clones with fewer than 5 combined templates were excluded, and clones with Benjamini-Hochberg FDR below 0.01 were called differentially abundant. The form v = (b*log(k)+a)^2 was used to model beta-binomial variance as a function of total template count across the two samples. TCRdb stores this immuneACCESS table with in-frame sequences only. Part of the clones is absent; in the studies checked, under half of the shortfall reflects unresolved V genes, and no reason is known for the rest. V, J and clone size derive from that table, while D and trimming were established from the DNA sequence. The sample table holds roughly 56,000 clones, of which around 83% were seen once. The ten largest clones take up under 20% of the sample.

This TCR was recovered from a person between 18 and 75 years old in good health. The V and J segments used are TRBV29-1 and TRBJ2-7, with a weak D call of TRBD1 (5 bases match). Source material: blood. The nucleotide sequence is given as TGCAGCGTTCTATTGGCAGGGTCCTACGAGCAGTACGTC. The translation is CSVLLAGSYEQYV.